This T cell receptor beta chain stems from a study of cytomegalovirus exposure and HLA in healthy donors (dated 2017 in TCRdb). A note on the overall study: An earlier analysis of some 600 of the donors reported 276 Gb of sequence data and about 120 million unique TCR beta sequences obtained from about 180 million T cells. Both class I and class II loci were covered by HLA typing, at four-digit resolution. The number of donors typed differed by locus, with roughly 629-640 for A, B, C, DRB1 and DQB1, 522 for DQA1, 600 to 610 for DPA1, and over 400 for DPB1. Among several hundred genotyped donors of the cohort, an average of roughly 230,000 unique TCR beta nucleotide sequences was sequenced per donor, of which 15% to 20% were non-productive. The study was designed to test whether signatures of past pathogen exposure could be identified by cataloging public T cell receptors. The study profiled the T cell repertoires of hundreds of subjects by immunosequencing and related them to cytomegalovirus serostatus. Every repertoire in the discovery cohort had been generated on one and the same sequencing platform. Donor age, sex, ethnicity and CMV serostatus were compiled alongside the repertoire data. Roughly five DR-DQ haplotypes were handled as single units for association and clustering, since linkage in the cohort was strong. In the later analysis, no new phenotypic data were used to find candidate immune exposures; instead, reliance was placed on TCR beta sequences and their occurrence across donors. To predict cytomegalovirus infection status, the study brought together high-throughput TCR immunosequencing, statistical association of individual TCRs with disease status, and machine learning. A later analysis re-analyzed previously published TCR beta repertoires from several hundred donors and added high-resolution HLA genotyping to study TCR occurrence patterns. A later genetic analysis used genome-wide SNP genotypes for about 65% of the roughly 670 donors, treating that subset as a discovery cohort. Of the 300 to 500 genotyped donors, 65% to 90% were placed in the genetic ancestry cluster associated with self-reported Caucasian donors. An earlier analysis of around 580 of the donors used high-throughput TCR beta sequencing to judge whether each TCR beta V gene segment behaved as functional or pseudogenic. In addition to the first cohort of 666 subjects, a separate validation cohort of approximately 110 different subjects was used. An early release that covered 500 to 800 HLA-typed donors contained about 300 gigabases of sequencing data and 65 million to 100 million unique TCR sequences.

Deletion took 5 bases off V and 1 base off J, with a span of 15 bases between the germline ends. Reading from cysteine to phenylalanine, the CDR3 counts 15 amino acids. Of all the DNA, just the CDR3 is kept, 45 bases in frame from base 1. The germline V gene yields SGHVS for CDR1 and FQNEAQ for CDR2. To prepare the library, the immunoSEQ multiplex PCR assay was applied. A mixture of 60 forward primers for TCR Vbeta segments and 13 reverse primers for TCR Jbeta segments was used in the multiplex PCR. A multiplex PCR assay on genomic DNA amplified the CDR3 region of rearranged TCR beta genes. The amplified TCR beta libraries were sequenced on the Illumina HiSeq System as 87-base-pair reads. Per the authors' processing: In a later analysis, approximately 74 million unique TCR beta chains were counted across the approximately 670 repertoires, and roughly 11 million of these chains were shared by at least two donors. Raw reads were error-corrected and collapsed into unique sequences with a nearest-neighbor algorithm that merged closely related sequences to remove PCR and sequencing errors. Alignment of CDR3 sequences to IMGT reference sequences was used to assign V, D and J gene segments. For a sequence to be retained, a match of at least six nucleotides was required to both a V gene segment and a J gene segment. Rearrangements were classified as productive when the CDR3 lacked stop codons and remained in frame with V and J, and all other rearrangements were classified as non-productive. Following IMGT convention, CDR3 was defined as the stretch from the second conserved V-encoded cysteine to the conserved J-encoded phenylalanine. Sequences without an unambiguous match to a single V gene segment were excluded from the earlier analysis of about 600 of the donors. In an earlier analysis of approximately 560 of the donors, a V segment was called functional when productive rearrangements were above 56.7%, and segregating when the standard deviation between donors exceeded 5%. A statistical classification framework was developed to diagnose cytomegalovirus status using the catalog of TCR beta chain sequences. In a later analysis, V and J genes were assigned by comparing TCR nucleotide sequences against IMGT/GENE-DB human TR gene sequences. A later analysis assigned CDR3 sequences and most-parsimonious VDJ recombination scenarios with the TCRdist pipeline. In a later analysis, each TCR beta chain was defined by its CDR3 amino acid sequence together with its V-gene family, and reads lacking a unique V-gene family were excluded. To address suspected cross-contamination and a sequencing artifact, a later analysis removed some 620 highly shared, low-generation-probability nucleotide sequences. In a later analysis, a clonal expansion index for each public chain was calculated from normalized within-repertoire ranks of inferred template counts. In a later analysis, generation probabilities were computed using a VDJ recombination model fitted to out-of-frame rearrangements, and the results were checked against IGoR. In a later analysis, TCR-TCR, TCR-HLA and TCR-CMV co-occurrence was scored with hypergeometric tests, and a repertoire-size bias correction was applied to TCR pairs. False discovery rates were estimated in a later analysis by permuting HLA or CMV assignments 20 times. In a later analysis, co-occurring TCRs were grouped using DBSCAN, and TCRdist sequence similarity was added for clustering within HLA-allele-positive subsets. Co-occurrence clustering excluded repertoires with fewer than 30,000 or more than 120,000 public chains, plus five with anomalous nucleotide sharing. In TCRdb, the immuneACCESS table is reduced to in-frame sequences with V and J assigned. These tables do not hold every clone; where another copy was compared, an unresolved V gene accounts for under half, and the others remain unexplained. Clone size and the V and J calls come from that table; the DNA yielded D and trimming. The sample yields approximately 150,000 clones; 60% to 80% were counted once. Of the sample, 1.5% to 2% falls within the top ten clones.

In this sample, this clone turned up a few times. It lacks a known antigen. Base qualities are not recorded, but no much larger clone differs from it by a single base. In total, 666 healthy bone marrow donors made up the cohort. At the time of sampling, all cohort members were nominally healthy, though unrecorded immune exposures were likely present. The donor tested CMV seronegative, placing the donor among the 352 seronegative members of the cohort. Each donor provided a peripheral blood sample, and peripheral blood mononuclear cells were used for TCR beta sequencing. Genomic DNA was extracted from the blood cell samples with the Qiagen DNeasy Blood Extraction Kit. Overall results and qualifications from the work: A further reported finding was that TCR beta sequences accurately predicted the HLA-A and HLA-B alleles for most subjects in the first cohort. This cohort had only TCR beta chains sequenced, and the lack of alpha or paired-chain data limited which features could be detected. A few of the identified cytomegalovirus-associated TCR beta chains were confirmed in vitro to be specific for cytomegalovirus antigens. While some public TCRs were present in many individuals, most TCR sequences turned up only very rarely across donors. Cytomegalovirus status was reported to be diagnosed by the classifier with high specificity and sensitivity in both the original and validation cohorts. An earlier analysis of roughly 570 of the donors showed that most TCR beta V segments appeared in productive rearrangements either about 87% or about 30% of the time, which broadly matched IMGT annotations. The presence/absence analyses assumed that sequencing depth was roughly uniform across donors, and that assumption may not be true. A cluster of highly shared sequence variants was judged likely to represent a technical artifact of the sequencing pipeline. A later genetic analysis associated a missense DCLRE1C variant with V-gene and J-gene trimming of TCR beta chains, and an independent cohort replicated the association. Because HLA typing was missing for some donors at each locus, association tests included only the typed subset. A later analysis associated approximately 17,000 TCR beta sequences with specific HLA alleles at a false discovery rate of 0.05. Several of the top co-occurrence clusters appeared to be linked to parvovirus B19, influenza, CMV and Epstein-Barr virus, according to a later analysis. In the study, around 150 TCR beta chains were listed as associated with cytomegalovirus. Immune exposure information for the cohort was limited to CMV serostatus. When HLA alleles, especially DR and DQ, strongly co-occurred, attributing TCR associations to individual alleles was difficult. According to a later analysis, TCR association rates differed among HLA loci, with DRB1 alleles showing the most associated TCRs and HLA-C alleles showing the fewest. Fewer than 20 rarely observed V segments, including chromosome 9 orphons, were excluded from the earlier analysis of just under 600 of the donors because counts were too low. Compared with equally common non-associated chains, HLA-associated TCR beta chains in a later analysis were more clonally expanded and had lower generation probabilities. According to the authors, the approach could potentially be generalized to other disease states and immunological phenotypes. Some IMGT-functional V segments, including TRBV6-2 and TRBV6-3, could not be distinguished by the 87-base-pair reads and were therefore excluded. Correlated functional status among segregating V segments might reflect linkage disequilibrium, but an unknown experimental factor could not be ruled out. In a later genetic analysis, fewer N-insertions in productive TCRs were reported among donors in an Asian-associated ancestry cluster than the roughly 700-donor mean. A later analysis found that most CMV-associated TCR beta chains appeared HLA-restricted, with HLA associations seemingly driven largely by CMV exposure.

The rearrangement joined TRBV7-8 to TRBJ2-7; possibly the D gene is TRBD1, per 5 matching bases. The sequence was collected from a young woman in good health and CMV-seronegative. The sample taken for sequencing was PBMCs. The nucleotide sequence reads as follows: TGTGCCAGCAGCGCGAGATCAGGGCAGTCCTACGAGCAGTACTTC. It translates as CASSARSGQSYEQYF.